Listed here are 27 T cell receptor beta chains from one sample, sequenced in a study of PD-1 blockade in classical Hodgkin lymphoma. The table came from immunoSEQ multiplex PCR; TCRdb's copy has only in-frame clones and leaves some out. The sample yields 80,000 to 100,000 clones, 80% to 95% seen once. No patient escaped relapse after autologous stem cell transplantation, and brentuximab vedotin exposure varied. The input for sequencing was peripheral blood mononuclear cells (PBMCs), taken at baseline. The receptors here all came from a human donor with classical Hodgkin lymphoma.

This chain links TRBV27 with TRBJ2-1, with TRBD1 matching 9 bases. The CDR3 spans 13 residues. Germline assignment: CDR1 MNHEY and CDR2 SMNVEV (reference sequence). The J segment lost 8 bases and the V segment lost 6 bases, leaving 5 bases of the junction unmatched. CDR3 in amino acids: CASRTGGRYEQFF. DNA for the CDR3: TGTGCCAGCAGAACAGGGGGCAGGTATGAGCAGTTCTTC.

The rearrangement joins TRBV6-5 to TRBJ2-7; maybe TRBD2 (5 bases). The length of the CDR3 is 16 residues. Trimming took off 2 bases at V and 5 bases at J, with 19 bases between the two ends. Germline values: CDR1 MNHEY, CDR2 SVGAGI. The CDR3, as DNA: TGTGCCAGCAGTTACGGGCGGAGGTCGGGCCTCAACGAGCAGTACTTC. It specifies CASSYGRRSGLNEQYF.

A note on this clone: At one boundary the junction diverges from the germline segment, which might be a read error. The sample contains more than one DNA sequence encoding this CDR3. The chain is built from TRBV15 and TRBJ1-2; TRBD1 matches at 7 bases. The CDR3 contains 15 residues. The germline V gene has CDR1 LNHNV and CDR2 YYDKDF (reference sequence). CDR3 sequence: CATSRTGFADYGYTF. The DNA of the CDR3 is TGTGCCACCAGCAGGACAGGGTTCGCGGACTATGGCTACACTTTC.

V usage is TRBV19 and J usage is TRBJ1-1; tentatively, D is TRBD1 (5 bases). Trimming took 5 bases from V and 0 from J, leaving 10 bases between them. CDR3 size: 14 residues. The germline CDR1 and CDR2 sequences are LNHDA and SQIVND (reference sequence). As DNA, the CDR3 is TGTGCCAGTAGTCAGGGAGTGATGAACACTGAAGCTTTCTTT. Translating it yields CASSQGVMNTEAFF.

The chain employs TRBV10-3 and TRBJ2-2, with D perhaps matching TRBD1 (6 bases). Per germline, CDR1 ENHRY and CDR2 SYGVKD. Deletions cut 0 bases from V and 4 bases from J, with 12 bases between. CDR3 length: 16 amino acids. CDR3 DNA sequence: TGTGCCATCAGTGAGTCGCCGGGACAAGGCACCGGGGAGCTGTTTTTT. Amino acid sequence: CAISESPGQGTGELFF.

The V gene is TRBV7-9, the J gene TRBJ2-7, with 12 bases matching TRBD2. Germline V gene data show CDR1 as SEHNR and CDR2 as FQNEAQ (reference sequence). CDR3 size: 15 residues. V shed 5 bases and J 0 bases; nucleotides not matched to a gene: 2. As DNA, the CDR3 is TGTGCCAGCAGCCCGACTAGCGGGAGCTCCTACGAGCAGTACTTC. The encoded protein is CASSPTSGSSYEQYF.

The chain combines TRBV7-9 with TRBJ2-2; 7 bases match TRBD1. The CDR3 is made up of 16 amino acids. J lost 3 bases, V lost 5 bases, and 9 bases had no gene match. From germline, CDR1 is SEHNR and CDR2 FQNEAQ (reference sequence). The CDR3 sequence: CASSRDRAAHTGELFF. The CDR3, as DNA: TGTGCCAGCAGCCGAGACAGGGCAGCTCACACCGGGGAGCTGTTTTTT.

The chain has TRBV4-1 and TRBJ2-1, with a tentative D call TRBD2 (5 bases). Trimming cost V 0 bases and J 5 bases, with 11 bases left between them. The CDR3 sequence is 15 residues long. The V gene's germline CDR1 is MGHRA and CDR2 YSYEKL. The DNA of the CDR3 is TGCGCCAGCAGCCAAGATATACTAGAAAACAATGAGCAGTTCTTC. Protein: CASSQDILENNEQFF.

The chain links TRBV6-6 to TRBJ2-1; 8 nucleotides match TRBD1. This CDR3 comprises 15 residues. J gave up 5 bases and V 5 bases, and 8 bases lay outside the gene matches. The germline V gene encodes CDR1 MNHNY and CDR2 SVGAGI (reference sequence). The CDR3 region has the DNA TGTGCCAGCAGTCGGGGACAGGAGACTAACAATGAGCAGTTCTTC. Amino acids: CASSRGQETNNEQFF.

The rearrangement uses TRBV5-1 and TRBJ2-2; 7 nucleotides align to TRBD1. The germline V gene encodes CDR1 SGHRS and CDR2 YFSETQ. This CDR3 contains 15 residues. J was trimmed by 8 bases and V by 2 bases; bases with no gene match: 9. This CDR3 reads CASSFGTVTGGELFF. CDR3 in DNA: TGCGCCAGCAGCTTTGGGACAGTGACCGGGGGGGAGCTGTTTTTT. The full variable domain, rest sourced from reference TRBV5-1 and TRBJ2-2, is KAGVTQTPRYLIKTRGQQVTLSCSPISGHRSVSWYQQTPGQGLQFLFEYFSETQRNKGNFPGRFSGRQFSNSRSEMNVSTLELGDSALYLCASSFGTVTGGELFFGEGSRLTVL.

J is TRBJ1-5 and V is TRBV28, with D possibly TRBD1 on 6 matching bases. This CDR3 contains 14 residues. Germline loops: CDR1 MDHEN, CDR2 SYDVKM. V lost 2 bases and J 4 bases, leaving 9 bases between the germline ends. This CDR3 is CASSLGQRNQPQHF. CDR3 nucleotides: TGTGCCAGCAGTTTAGGACAGAGAAATCAGCCCCAGCATTTT.

The chain links TRBV7-3 to TRBJ2-7; D is possibly TRBD2 (5 bases). Trimming cost V 3 bases and J 3 bases, with 12 bases left between them. The CDR3 loop spans 14 amino acids. Germline assignment: CDR1 SGHTA and CDR2 FQGTGA. The CDR3 spells CASSFTGGGYEQYF. In nucleotides, the CDR3 is TGTGCCAGCAGCTTCACCGGCGGAGGCTACGAGCAGTACTTC.

The chain carries TRBV14 and TRBJ1-2; TRBD1 matches at 8 bases. After removal of 6 bases from V and 4 bases from J, the junction contained 4 bases not matched to a gene. There are 13 residues in the CDR3. The germline V gene has CDR1 SGHDN and CDR2 FVKESK. The CDR3 protein is CASSRTGPYGYTF. The DNA for the CDR3 is TGTGCCAGCAGTAGGACAGGGCCCTATGGCTACACCTTC.

V and J are TRBV6-4 and TRBJ1-2; TRBD1 aligns across 8 bases. Germline CDR1 MRHNA, CDR2 SNTAGT. The CDR3 is made up of 13 amino acids. V lost 5 bases to trimming and J lost 4 bases; unmatched junction nucleotides: 3. The CDR3 spells CASSIGQGYGYTF. For the CDR3, the DNA is TGTGCCAGCAGTATAGGACAGGGCTATGGCTACACCTTC.

The CDR3, as DNA: TGCGCCAGCAGCTTAACCGGGACAGGGGGCAGGGGCTACACCTTC. Translation: CASSLTGTGGRGYTF. The chain carries TRBV5-1 and TRBJ1-2; 12 positions match TRBD1. CDR1 is SGHRS and CDR2 is YFSETQ in the germline V gene. The CDR3 totals 15 residues. Trimming at V came to 2 bases and at J to 8 bases, leaving 7 bases not matched to a gene.

In regard to this clone: Distinct nucleotide sequences in the sample also encode this CDR3. The rearrangement uses TRBV4-1 and TRBJ1-2; 7 nucleotides agree with TRBD1. This CDR3 region has 14 residues. Germline V lookup: CDR1 MGHRA, CDR2 YSYEKL. The ends lost 2 bases at V and 4 bases at J; junction bases unmatched: 4. The CDR3 DNA sequence: TGCGCCAGCAGCCAACCCCAGGGGGGCTATGGCTACACCTTC. Translating it yields CASSQPQGGYGYTF.

This chain uses TRBV7-3 with TRBJ2-3; 7 bases agree with TRBD1. Germline assignment: CDR1 SGHTA and CDR2 FQGTGA. Trimming took 5 bases from V and 0 from J; bases not matched to a gene: 5. The CDR3 length is 15 residues. The CDR3 spells CASSRTGVSTDTQYF. CDR3 coding DNA: TGTGCCAGCAGCAGAACAGGGGTTAGCACAGATACGCAGTATTTT.

The chain carries TRBV11-1 and TRBJ2-6, with a possible D match to TRBD1 (6 bases). The CDR3 runs to 15 residues. CDR1 is SGHAT, CDR2 FQDESV, per germline (reference sequence). V gave up 8 bases and J gave up 2 bases, with 13 bases separating them. The CDR3 is CASGYPGAGANVLTF. CDR3 DNA: TGTGCCAGCGGCTATCCAGGGGCTGGGGCCAACGTCCTGACTTTC.

This clone appeared a single time. This rearrangement joins TRBV27 to TRBJ1-2; 7 bases line up with TRBD1. V lost 4 bases and J lost 8; bases outside the gene matches: 16. The CDR3 loop spans 16 amino acids. The germline V gene encodes CDR1 MNHEY and CDR2 SMNVEV (reference sequence). The CDR3 spells CASSSELRGGAGGYTF. CDR3 nucleotide sequence: TGTGCCAGCAGTTCGGAGCTCCGAGGGGGCGCGGGAGGCTACACCTTC.

The rearrangement links TRBV2 to TRBJ1-1, with D possibly matching TRBD1 (5 bases). Looked up from germline, CDR1 is SNHLY and CDR2 is FYNNEI. With 8 bases removed from V and 1 base from J, the gap between germline ends came to 11 bases. The CDR3 extends over 13 amino acids. The CDR3: CASGAGRNTEAFF. The CDR3 nucleotides read TGTGCCAGCGGGGCGGGACGGAACACTGAAGCTTTCTTT.

The CDR3 reads CASSGWLGGGETQYF. The DNA for the CDR3 is TGTGCCAGCAGTGGGTGGCTGGGTGGGGGGGAGACCCAGTACTTC. This chain links TRBV6-5 with TRBJ2-5; D may be TRBD2 (6 bases). From germline, CDR1 is MNHEY and CDR2 SVGAGI. CDR3 length: 15 residues. V shed 5 bases and J shed 5 bases, with 18 bases lying between them.

V is TRBV29-1 and J is TRBJ1-1; the D is unclear. Between the trimmed V and J ends, which lost 2 bases and 2 bases, there was a span of 9 bases. Looked up from germline, CDR1 is SQVTM and CDR2 is ANQGSEA. This CDR3 is built from 13 residues. The chain's CDR3 is CSVEKAANTEAFF. DNA of the CDR3: TGCAGCGTTGAAAAGGCGGCAAACACTGAAGCTTTCTTT.

This sequence joins TRBV30 and TRBJ1-2; D is unclear. The V and J ends lost 0 bases and 1 base respectively, with 9 bases between them. The length of the CDR3 is 14 residues. Germline V gene data show CDR1 as GTSNPN and CDR2 as SVGIG (reference sequence). This CDR3 reads CAWSVRANNYGYTF. CDR3 nucleotide sequence: TGTGCCTGGAGTGTACGGGCCAATAACTATGGCTACACCTTC.

DNA for the CDR3: TGTGCCAGCAGTTTAATCGGACAGCCTAACTATGGCTACACCTTC. Translation gives CASSLIGQPNYGYTF. The genes are TRBV28 and TRBJ1-2; the D gene is possibly TRBD1 (6 bases). Trimming took off 2 bases at V and 0 bases at J, with 10 bases between the two ends. Germline lookup yields CDR1 MDHEN and CDR2 SYDVKM. The CDR3 sequence is 15 residues long.

The rearrangement uses TRBV5-1 and TRBJ2-7; 7 nucleotides match TRBD1. V dropped 5 bases and J dropped 5; count of bases not matched to a gene: 7. This CDR3 has 13 amino acids. CDR1 and CDR2 (germline): SGHRS, YFSETQ. The DNA for the CDR3 is TGCGCCAGCAGGAGACAGGGTGGGAACGAGCAGTACTTC. The encoded protein is CASRRQGGNEQYF. Variable domain in full (rest from reference TRBV5-1 and TRBJ2-7): KAGVTQTPRYLIKTRGQQVTLSCSPISGHRSVSWYQQTPGQGLQFLFEYFSETQRNKGNFPGRFSGRQFSNSRSEMNVSTLELGDSALYLCASRRQGGNEQYFGPGTRLTVT.

V is TRBV27 and J is TRBJ2-7; D not certain. The CDR3 loop spans 13 amino acids. Trimming cost V 1 base and J 2 bases, with 6 bases left between them. In germline, CDR1 is MNHEY, CDR2 SMNVEV (reference sequence). The CDR3 sequence is CASSLFPTYEQYF. The CDR3 DNA is TGTGCCAGCAGTTTATTCCCCACCTACGAGCAGTACTTC.

In this sample, this clone turned up once. The J gene is TRBJ2-7, the V gene TRBV18; 11 bases match TRBD2. Germline CDR1 is KGHSH and CDR2 is LQKENI. With V trimmed by 2 bases and J by 4 bases, 4 bases remained unmatched. The CDR3 consists of 15 residues. The CDR3 here is CASSPNTSGSYEQYF. In DNA, the CDR3 is TGTGCCAGCTCACCAAATACTAGCGGGAGTTACGAGCAGTACTTC.